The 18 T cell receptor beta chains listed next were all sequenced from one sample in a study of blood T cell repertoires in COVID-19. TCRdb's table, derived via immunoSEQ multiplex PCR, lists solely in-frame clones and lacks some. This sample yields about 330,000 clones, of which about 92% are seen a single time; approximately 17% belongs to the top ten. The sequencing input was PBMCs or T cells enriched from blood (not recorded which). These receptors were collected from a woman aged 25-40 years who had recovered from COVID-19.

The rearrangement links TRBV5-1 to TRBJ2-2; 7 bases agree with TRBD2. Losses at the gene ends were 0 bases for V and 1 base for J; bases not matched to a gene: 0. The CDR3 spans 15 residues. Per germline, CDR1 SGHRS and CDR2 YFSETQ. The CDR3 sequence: CASSLVAGNTGELFF. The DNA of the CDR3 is TGCGCCAGCAGCTTGGTAGCGGGGAACACCGGGGAGCTGTTTTTT.

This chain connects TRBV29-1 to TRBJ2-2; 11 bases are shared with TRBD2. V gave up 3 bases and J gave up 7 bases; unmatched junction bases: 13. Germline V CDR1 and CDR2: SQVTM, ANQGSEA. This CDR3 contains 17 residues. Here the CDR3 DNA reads TGCAGCGTTGAGATCCGTCGATCACTAGCGGGGGTCGGGGAGCTGTTTTTT. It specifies CSVEIRRSLAGVGELFF.

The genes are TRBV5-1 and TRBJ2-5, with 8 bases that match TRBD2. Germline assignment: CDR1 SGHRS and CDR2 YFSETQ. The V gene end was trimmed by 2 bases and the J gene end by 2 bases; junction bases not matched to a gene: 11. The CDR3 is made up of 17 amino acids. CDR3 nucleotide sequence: TGCGCCAGCAGCTTTACTAGCGGCGCTGATCGTCAAGAGACCCAGTACTTC. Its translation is CASSFTSGADRQETQYF.

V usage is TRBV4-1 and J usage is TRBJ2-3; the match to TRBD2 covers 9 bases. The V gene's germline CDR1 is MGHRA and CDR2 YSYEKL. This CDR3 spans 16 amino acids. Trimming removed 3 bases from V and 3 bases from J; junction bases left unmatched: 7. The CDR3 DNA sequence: TGCGCCAGCAGCCAGCCGACTAGCGGTATTACAGATACGCAGTATTTT. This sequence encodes CASSQPTSGITDTQYF.

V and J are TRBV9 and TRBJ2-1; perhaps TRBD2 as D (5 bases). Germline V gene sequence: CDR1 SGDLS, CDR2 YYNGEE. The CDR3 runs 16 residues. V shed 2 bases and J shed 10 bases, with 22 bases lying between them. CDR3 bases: TGTGCCAGCAGCGTTGAGGGCAGCGGTACCCCAGGAGAGCAGTTCTTC. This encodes CASSVEGSGTPGEQFF.

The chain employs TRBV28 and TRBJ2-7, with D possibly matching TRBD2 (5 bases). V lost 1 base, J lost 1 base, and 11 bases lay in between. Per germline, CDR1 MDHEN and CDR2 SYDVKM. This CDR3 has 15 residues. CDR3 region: CASSLSWRASYEQYF. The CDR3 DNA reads TGTGCCAGCAGTTTATCCTGGCGGGCTTCCTACGAGCAGTACTTC.

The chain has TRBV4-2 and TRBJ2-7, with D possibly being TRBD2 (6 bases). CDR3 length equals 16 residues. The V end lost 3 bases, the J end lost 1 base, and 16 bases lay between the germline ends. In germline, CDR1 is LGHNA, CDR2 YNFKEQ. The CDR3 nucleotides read TGTGCCAGCAGCCAGCTACGTGGGCGGGGATCCTACGAGCAGTACTTC. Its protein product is CASSQLRGRGSYEQYF.

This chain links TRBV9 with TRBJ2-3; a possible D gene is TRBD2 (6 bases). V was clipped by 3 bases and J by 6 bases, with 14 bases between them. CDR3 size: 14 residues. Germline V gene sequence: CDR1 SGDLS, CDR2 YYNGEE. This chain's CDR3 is CASSAPGVGDTQYF. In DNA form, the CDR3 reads TGTGCCAGCAGCGCCCCGGGAGTAGGGGATACGCAGTATTTT.

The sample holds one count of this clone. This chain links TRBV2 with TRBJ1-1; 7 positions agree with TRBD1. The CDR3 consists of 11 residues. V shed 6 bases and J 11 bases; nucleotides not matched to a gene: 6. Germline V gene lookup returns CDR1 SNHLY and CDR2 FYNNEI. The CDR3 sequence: CASRLTGWAFF. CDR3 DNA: TGTGCCAGCAGGTTGACAGGGTGGGCTTTCTTT. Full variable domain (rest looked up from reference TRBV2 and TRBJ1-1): EPEVTQTPSHQVTQMGQEVILRCVPISNHLYFYWYRQILGQKVEFLVSFYNNEISEKSEIFDDQFSVERPDGSNFTLKIRSTKLEDSAMYFCASRLTGWAFFGQGTRLTVV.

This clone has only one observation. DNA for the CDR3: TGCGCCAGCAGTCAAACAGGGGGCAAGTTCACTGAAGCTTTCTTT. This codes for CASSQTGGKFTEAFF. The chain uses TRBV23-1 and TRBJ1-1, with 9 bases aligning to TRBD1. TRBV23-1 is assigned to the ORF class and has an uncertain function. The CDR3 has 15 amino acids. V was pared by 2 bases and J by 4 bases, with 5 bases of the junction left unmatched.

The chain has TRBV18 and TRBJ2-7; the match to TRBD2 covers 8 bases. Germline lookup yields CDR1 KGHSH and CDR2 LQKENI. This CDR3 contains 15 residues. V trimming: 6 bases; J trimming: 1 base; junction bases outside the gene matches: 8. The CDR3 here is CASSSESGGSYEQYF. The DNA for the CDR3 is TGTGCCAGCTCGTCCGAATCGGGGGGGTCCTACGAGCAGTACTTC.

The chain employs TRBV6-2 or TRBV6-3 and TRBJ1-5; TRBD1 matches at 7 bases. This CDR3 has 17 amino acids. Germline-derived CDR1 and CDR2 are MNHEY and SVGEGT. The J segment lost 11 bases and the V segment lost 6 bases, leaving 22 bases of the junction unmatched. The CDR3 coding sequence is TGTGCCAGCAGCTCCCTACGACAGGGTTCCTTTACGGCGGCCCAGCATTTT. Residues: CASSSLRQGSFTAAQHF.

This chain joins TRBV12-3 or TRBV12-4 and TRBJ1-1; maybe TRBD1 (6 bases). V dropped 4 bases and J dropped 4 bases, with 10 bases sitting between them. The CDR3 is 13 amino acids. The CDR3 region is CASSYRDSTEAFF. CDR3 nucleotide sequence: TGTGCCAGCAGTTACAGGGATAGCACTGAAGCTTTCTTT.

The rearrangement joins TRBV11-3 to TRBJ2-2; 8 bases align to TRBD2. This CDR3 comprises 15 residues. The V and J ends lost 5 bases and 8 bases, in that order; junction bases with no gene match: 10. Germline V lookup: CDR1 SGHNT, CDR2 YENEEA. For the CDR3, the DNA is TGTGCCAGCAGCATACTAGCGGAAGTGTCAGGGGAGCTGTTTTTT. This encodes CASSILAEVSGELFF.

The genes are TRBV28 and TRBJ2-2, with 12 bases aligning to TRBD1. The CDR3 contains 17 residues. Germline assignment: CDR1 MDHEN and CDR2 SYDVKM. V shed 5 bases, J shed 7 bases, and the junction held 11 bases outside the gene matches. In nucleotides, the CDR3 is TGTGCCAGCAGTCCCTCCGGGACAGGGGGCGCGGGCGGGGAGCTGTTTTTT. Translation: CASSPSGTGGAGGELFF.

CDR3 residues: CASSSGLAGGAAYNEQFF. CDR3 DNA: TGTGCCAGCAGCTCGGGACTAGCGGGGGGGGCGGCCTACAATGAGCAGTTCTTC. The V gene is TRBV7-3, the J gene TRBJ2-1; TRBD2 agrees at 16 bases. The CDR3 runs to 18 residues. Looked up from germline, CDR1 is SGHTA and CDR2 is FQGTGA. The trim removed 4 bases at V and 2 bases at J, leaving 5 bases unmatched.

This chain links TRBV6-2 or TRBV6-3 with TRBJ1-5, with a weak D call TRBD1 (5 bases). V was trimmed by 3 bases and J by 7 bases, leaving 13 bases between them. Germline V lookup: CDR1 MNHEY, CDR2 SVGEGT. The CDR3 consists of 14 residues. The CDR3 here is CASSYSSGLQPQHF. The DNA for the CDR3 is TGTGCCAGCAGTTATAGCTCAGGGCTACAGCCCCAGCATTTT.

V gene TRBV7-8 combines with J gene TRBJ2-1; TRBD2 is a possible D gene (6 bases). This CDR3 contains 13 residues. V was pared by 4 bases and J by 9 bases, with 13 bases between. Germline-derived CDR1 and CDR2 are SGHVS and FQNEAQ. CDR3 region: CASSSGLLSEQFF. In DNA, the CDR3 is TGTGCCAGCAGCTCGGGACTTTTGAGTGAGCAGTTCTTC.